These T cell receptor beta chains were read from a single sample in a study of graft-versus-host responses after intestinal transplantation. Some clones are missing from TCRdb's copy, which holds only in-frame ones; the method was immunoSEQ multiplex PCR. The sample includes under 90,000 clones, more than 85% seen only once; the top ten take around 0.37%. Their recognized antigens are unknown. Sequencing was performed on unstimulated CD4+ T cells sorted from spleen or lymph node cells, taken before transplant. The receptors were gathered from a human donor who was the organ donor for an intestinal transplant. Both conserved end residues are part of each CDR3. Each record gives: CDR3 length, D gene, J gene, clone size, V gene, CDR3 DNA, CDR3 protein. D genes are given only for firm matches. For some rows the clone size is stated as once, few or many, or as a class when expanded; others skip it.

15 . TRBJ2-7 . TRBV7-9 TGTGCCAGCAGCGTGGAGACAGAGGATTCCTACGAGCAGTACTTC CASSVETEDSYEQYF
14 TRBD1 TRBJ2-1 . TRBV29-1 TGCAACGTCCTCAGGGGGACAGGCTACAATGAGCAGTTCTTC CNVLRGTGYNEQFF
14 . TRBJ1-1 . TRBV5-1 TGCGCCAGCAGCCCTTGGGGAGGGAACACTGAAGCTTTCTTT CASSPWGGNTEAFF
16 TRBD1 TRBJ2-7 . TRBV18 TGTGCCAGCTCACCCCTTGAGACAGGGGTAGATAACGAGCAGTACTTC CASSPLETGVDNEQYF
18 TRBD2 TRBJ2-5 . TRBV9 TGTGCCAGCAGCCTCGGACTAGCGGGGGGGCCGGATCAAGAGACCCAGTACTTC CASSLGLAGGPDQETQYF
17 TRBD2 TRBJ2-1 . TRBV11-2 TGTGCCAGCAGCCACCCAGCGCTAGCGGGGGGGGTCCATGAGCAGTTCTTC CASSHPALAGGVHEQFF
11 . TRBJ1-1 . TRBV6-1 TGTGCCAGCAGTAGGACAGCGAACGCTTTCTTT CASSRTANAFF
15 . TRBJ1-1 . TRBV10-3 TGTGCCATCAGTGAGTCGAAAGGGGGGAACACTGAAGCTTTCTTT CAISESKGGNTEAFF
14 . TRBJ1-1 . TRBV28 TGTGCCAGCAGTTTGAGCCCGCCGAACACTGAAGCTTTCTTT CASSLSPPNTEAFF
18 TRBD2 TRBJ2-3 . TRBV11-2 TGTGCCAGCAGCTTAGGTTATGGACTAGCGGGGGGGCAAGATACGCAGTATTTT CASSLGYGLAGGQDTQYF
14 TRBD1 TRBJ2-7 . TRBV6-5 TGTGCCAGCAGTGCGGACAGGGGGATTTACGAGCAGTACTTC CASSADRGIYEQYF
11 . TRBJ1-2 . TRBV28 TGTGCCAGCAGTTTCCCCCCCATTTACACCTTC CASSFPPIYTF
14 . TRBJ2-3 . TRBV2 TGTGCCAGCAGTTCGGGACATCGCACAGATACGCAGTATTTT CASSSGHRTDTQYF
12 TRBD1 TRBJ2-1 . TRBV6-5 TGTGCCAGCAGCTACAGGGGCAATGAGCAGTTCTTC CASSYRGNEQFF
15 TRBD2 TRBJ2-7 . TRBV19 TGTGCCAGTAGTACCACAGCGGGAGGTAGTGACGAGCAGTACTTC CASSTTAGGSDEQYF
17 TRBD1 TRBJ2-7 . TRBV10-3 TGTGCCATCAGGGGACAGAACACCACCTGGAGCTCCTACGAGCAGTACTTC CAIRGQNTTWSSYEQYF
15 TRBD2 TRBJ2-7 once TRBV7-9 TGTGCCAGCAGTTTAGGCGGACCTAGCGGCTACGAGCAGTACTTC CASSLGGPSGYEQYF
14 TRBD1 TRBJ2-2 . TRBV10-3 TGTGCCATCAGGGACAGGGAGAACACCGGGGAGCTGTTTTTT CAIRDRENTGELFF
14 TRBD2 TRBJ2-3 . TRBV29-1 TGCAGCGTTGGGGGAGGGTATATCCACGATACGCAGTATTTT CSVGGGYIHDTQYF
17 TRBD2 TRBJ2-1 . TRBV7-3 TGTGCCAGCAGCTTAACGGGACTAGCGGGGGGATACAATGAGCAGTTCTTC CASSLTGLAGGYNEQFF
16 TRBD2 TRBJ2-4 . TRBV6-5 TGTGCCAGCAGTTACTCGAGCGGGAGAGCCAAAAACATTCAGTACTTC CASSYSSGRAKNIQYF
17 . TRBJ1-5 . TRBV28 TGTGCCAGCAGTTTAGGTAACAGAATGGTAAGCAATCAGCCCCAGCATTTT CASSLGNRMVSNQPQHF
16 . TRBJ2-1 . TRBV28 TGTGCCAGCAGTTTACGTACCAGCGGGACAAGAAATGAGCAGTTCTTC CASSLRTSGTRNEQFF
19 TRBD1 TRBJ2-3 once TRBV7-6 TGTGCCAGCAGCTTAGCGCGAATTCGGGTGACAGGGGCAATGGATACGCAGTATTTT CASSLARIRVTGAMDTQYF
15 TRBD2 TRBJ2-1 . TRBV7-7 TGTGCTAGCAGCCGTCTAGCGGGAGTCAGTAATGAGCAGTTCTTC CASSRLAGVSNEQFF
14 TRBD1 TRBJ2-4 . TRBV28 TGTGCCAGCAGTTCCCTCGGGTGGGACAGCATTCAGTACTTC CASSSLGWDSIQYF
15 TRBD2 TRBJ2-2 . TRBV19 TGTGCCAGTAGTGGCCTAGCGGGAGTCTTCGGGGAGCTGTTTTTT CASSGLAGVFGELFF
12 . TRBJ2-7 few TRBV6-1 TGTGCCAGCAGTAACGACGGATCGCCCAGGTTCTTC CASSNDGSPRFF
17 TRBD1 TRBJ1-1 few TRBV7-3 TGTGCCAGCAGCTTATTGCCGGGACAGGGGGGAAACACTGAAGCTTTCTTT CASSLLPGQGGNTEAFF
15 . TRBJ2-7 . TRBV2 TGTGCCAGCAGGGACTTACAGGGTCTGTCCTACGAGCAGTACTTC CASRDLQGLSYEQYF
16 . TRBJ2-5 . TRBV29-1 TGCAGCGTTGAAGCGTGGATGACAGGTCACAAAGAGACCCAGTACTTC CSVEAWMTGHKETQYF
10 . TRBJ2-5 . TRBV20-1 TGCAGTGCTAGCTTAGAGACCCAGTACTTC CSASLETQYF
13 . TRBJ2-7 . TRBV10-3 TGTGCCATCAGTCACCGGGAAAGCTACGAGCAGTACTTC CAISHRESYEQYF
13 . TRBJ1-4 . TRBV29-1 TGCAGCGGGGAGGGAGGGGGGAATGAAAAACTGTTTTTT CSGEGGGNEKLFF
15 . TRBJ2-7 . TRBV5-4 TGTGCCAGCAGCTTAAGAGGCCCTTTTTCCTACGAGCAGTACTTC CASSLRGPFSYEQYF
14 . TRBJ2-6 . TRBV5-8 TGTGCCAGTACAGGGTTGTTTGGGGCCAACGTCCTGACTTTC CASTGLFGANVLTF
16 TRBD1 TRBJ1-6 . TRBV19 TGTGCCAGTAGTATAGGTACGGGACAGCTTAATTCACCCCTCCACTTT CASSIGTGQLNSPLHF
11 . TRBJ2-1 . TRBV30 TGTGCCTGGTCCAGTCGCAATGAGCAGTTCTTC CAWSSRNEQFF
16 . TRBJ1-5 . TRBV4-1 TGCGCCAGCAGCCAAGTGGGGGGGCCGAGCAATCAGCCCCAGCATTTT CASSQVGGPSNQPQHF
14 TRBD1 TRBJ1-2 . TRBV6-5 TGTGCCAGCAGTCGACAGGGAGATTCCTATGGCTACACCTTC CASSRQGDSYGYTF
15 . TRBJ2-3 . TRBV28 TGTGCCAGCAGTTTTTATGCCCGCAGAACAGATACGCAGTATTTT CASSFYARRTDTQYF
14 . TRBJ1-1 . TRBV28 TGTGCCAGCAGTTTATTTATTCTGAACACTGAAGCTTTCTTT CASSLFILNTEAFF
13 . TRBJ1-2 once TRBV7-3 TGTGCCAGCAGCTTACACGGGGGGCTTGGCTACACCTTC CASSLHGGLGYTF
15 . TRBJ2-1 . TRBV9 TGTGCCAGCAGCGTAGGACAAGGCTCCTACAATGAGCAGTTCTTC CASSVGQGSYNEQFF
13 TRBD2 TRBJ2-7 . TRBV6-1 TGTGCCAGCACTAGCGGGAGACTCTACGAGCAGTACTTC CASTSGRLYEQYF
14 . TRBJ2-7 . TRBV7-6 TGTGCCAGCAGCCCCCGACCGGACAGCTACGAGCAGTACTTC CASSPRPDSYEQYF
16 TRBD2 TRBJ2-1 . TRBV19 TGTGCCAGTAGTATAGGGCCTAGCGGACCCTACAATGAGCAGTTCTTC CASSIGPSGPYNEQFF
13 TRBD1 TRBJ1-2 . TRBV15 TGTGCCACCAGTTACAGGGGGTACTATGGCTACACCTTC CATSYRGYYGYTF
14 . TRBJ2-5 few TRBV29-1 TGCAGCGTTGAAGGGGGGCAGTCTTTAGAGACCCAGTACTTC CSVEGGQSLETQYF
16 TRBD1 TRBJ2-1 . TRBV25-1 TGTGCCAGCAGTGGTCCCGGGACAGGGGGCTACAATGAGCAGTTCTTC CASSGPGTGGYNEQFF
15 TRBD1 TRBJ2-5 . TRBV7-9 TGTGCCAGCAGCATTCGACAGGGGGTTGTTGAGACCCAGTACTTC CASSIRQGVVETQYF
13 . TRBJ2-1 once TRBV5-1 TGCGCCAGCAGCTTGCCCCCGGGCAATGAGCAGTTCTTC CASSLPPGNEQFF
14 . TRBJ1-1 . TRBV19 TGTGCCAGTCTGAACGACAGGAGATACACTGAAGCTTTCTTT CASLNDRRYTEAFF
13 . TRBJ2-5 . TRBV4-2 TGTGCCAGCAGCAAAGGGGCTCAAGAGACCCAGTACTTC CASSKGAQETQYF
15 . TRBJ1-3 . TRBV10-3 TGTGCCGTCAGGACCTACGGCTCGGGGGGAAACACCATATATTTT CAVRTYGSGGNTIYF
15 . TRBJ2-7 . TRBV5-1 TGCGCCAGCAGCTTGGGGGTCCGGGGGGCTTACGAGCAGTACTTC CASSLGVRGAYEQYF
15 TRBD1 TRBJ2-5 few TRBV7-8 TGTGCCAGCAGCTTGGGGCCCGACAGGGCTCGAACCCAGTACTTC CASSLGPDRARTQYF
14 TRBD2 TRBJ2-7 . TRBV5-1 TGCGCCAGCAGCCTAAGCGGGGGGCTCTACGAGCAGTACTTC CASSLSGGLYEQYF
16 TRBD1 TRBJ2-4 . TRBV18 TGTGCCAGCTCACCTAGCCCGGGACAGGGAAAAAACATTCAGTACTTC CASSPSPGQGKNIQYF
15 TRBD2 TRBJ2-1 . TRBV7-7 TGTGCCAGCAGCTTAGAAGCGGGGGGGAGGAATGAGCAGTTCTTC CASSLEAGGRNEQFF